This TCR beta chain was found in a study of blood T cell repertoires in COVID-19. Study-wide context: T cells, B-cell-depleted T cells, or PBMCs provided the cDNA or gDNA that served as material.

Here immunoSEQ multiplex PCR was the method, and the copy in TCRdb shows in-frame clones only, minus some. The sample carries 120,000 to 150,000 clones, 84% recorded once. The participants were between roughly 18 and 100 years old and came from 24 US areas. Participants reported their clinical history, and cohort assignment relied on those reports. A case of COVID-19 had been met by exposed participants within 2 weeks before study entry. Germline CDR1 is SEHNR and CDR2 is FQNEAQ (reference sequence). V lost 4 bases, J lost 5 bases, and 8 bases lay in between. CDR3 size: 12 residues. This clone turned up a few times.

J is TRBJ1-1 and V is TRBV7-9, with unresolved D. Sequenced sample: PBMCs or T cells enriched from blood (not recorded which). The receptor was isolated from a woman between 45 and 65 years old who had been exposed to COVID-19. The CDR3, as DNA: TGTGCCAGCAGCTCCCCGGTGACTGAAGCTTTCTTT. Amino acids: CASSSPVTEAFF.